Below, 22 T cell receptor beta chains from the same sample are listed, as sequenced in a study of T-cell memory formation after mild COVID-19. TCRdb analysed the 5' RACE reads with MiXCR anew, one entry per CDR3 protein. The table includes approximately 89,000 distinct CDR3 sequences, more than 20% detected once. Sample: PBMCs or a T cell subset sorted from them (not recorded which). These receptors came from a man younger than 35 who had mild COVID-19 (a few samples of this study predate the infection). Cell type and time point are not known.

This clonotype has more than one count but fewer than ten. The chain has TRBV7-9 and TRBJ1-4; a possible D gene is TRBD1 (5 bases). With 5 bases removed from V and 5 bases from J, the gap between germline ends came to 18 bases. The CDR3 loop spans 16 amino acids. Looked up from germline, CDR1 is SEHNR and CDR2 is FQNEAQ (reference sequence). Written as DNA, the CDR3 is TGTGCCAGCAGCCCCACCCGGGGCAGCCAGAATGAAAAACTGTTTTTT. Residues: CASSPTRGSQNEKLFF.

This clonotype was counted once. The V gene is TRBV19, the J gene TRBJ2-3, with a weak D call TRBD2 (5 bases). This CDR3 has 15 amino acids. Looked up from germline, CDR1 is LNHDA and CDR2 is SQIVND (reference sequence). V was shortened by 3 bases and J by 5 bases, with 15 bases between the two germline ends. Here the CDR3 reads CASSIWSEEQDTQYF. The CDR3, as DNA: TGTGCCAGTAGTATTTGGTCGGAGGAGCAAGATACGCAGTATTTT.

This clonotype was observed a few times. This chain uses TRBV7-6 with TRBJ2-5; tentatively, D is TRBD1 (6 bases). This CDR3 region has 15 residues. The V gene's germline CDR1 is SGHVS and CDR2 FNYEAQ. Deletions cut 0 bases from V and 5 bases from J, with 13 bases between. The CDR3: CASSLAFGGAETQYF. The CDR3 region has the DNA TGTGCCAGCAGCTTAGCGTTTGGGGGCGCGGAGACCCAGTACTTC.

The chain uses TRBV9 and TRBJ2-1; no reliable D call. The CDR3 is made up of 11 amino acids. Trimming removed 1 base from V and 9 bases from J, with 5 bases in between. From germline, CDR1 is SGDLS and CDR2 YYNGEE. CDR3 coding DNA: TGTGCCAGCAGCGTATTCGGTGAGCAGTTCTTC. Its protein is CASSVFGEQFF.

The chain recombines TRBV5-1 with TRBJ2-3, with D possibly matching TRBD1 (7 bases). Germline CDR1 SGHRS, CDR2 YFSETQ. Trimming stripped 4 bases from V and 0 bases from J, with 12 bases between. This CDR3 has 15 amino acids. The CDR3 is CASSARGASTDTQYF. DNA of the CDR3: TGCGCCAGCAGCGCCAGGGGGGCTAGCACAGATACGCAGTATTTT. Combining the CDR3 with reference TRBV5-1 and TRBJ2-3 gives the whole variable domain KAGVTQTPRYLIKTRGQQVTLSCSPISGHRSVSWYQQTPGQGLQFLFEYFSETQRNKGNFPGRFSGRQFSNSRSEMNVSTLELGDSALYLCASSARGASTDTQYFGPGTRLTVL.

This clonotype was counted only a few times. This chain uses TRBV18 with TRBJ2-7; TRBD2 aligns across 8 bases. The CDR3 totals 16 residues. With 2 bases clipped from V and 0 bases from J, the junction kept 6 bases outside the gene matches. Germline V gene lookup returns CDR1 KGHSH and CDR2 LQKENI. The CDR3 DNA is TGTGCCAGCTCACCAACGACTAGCGCAAACTCCTACGAGCAGTACTTC. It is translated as CASSPTTSANSYEQYF. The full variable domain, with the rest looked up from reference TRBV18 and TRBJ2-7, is NAGVMQNPRHLVRRRGQEARLRCSPMKGHSHVYWYRQLPEEGLKFMVYLQKENIIDESGMPKERFSAEFPKEGPSILRIQQVVRGDSAAYFCASSPTTSANSYEQYFGPGTRLTVT.

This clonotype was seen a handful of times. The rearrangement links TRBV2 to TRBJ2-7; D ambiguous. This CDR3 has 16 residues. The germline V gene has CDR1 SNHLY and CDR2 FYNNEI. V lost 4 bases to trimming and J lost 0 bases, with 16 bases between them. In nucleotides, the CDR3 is TGTGCCAGCAGTGCCTCCCCTGGAATCAGCTCCTACGAGCAGTACGTC. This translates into CASSASPGISSYEQYV.

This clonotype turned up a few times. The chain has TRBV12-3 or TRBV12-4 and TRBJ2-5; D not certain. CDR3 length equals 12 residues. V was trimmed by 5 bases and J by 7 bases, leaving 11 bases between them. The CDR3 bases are TGTGCCAGCAGTCTACATCCGGGGACCCAGTACTTC. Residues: CASSLHPGTQYF.

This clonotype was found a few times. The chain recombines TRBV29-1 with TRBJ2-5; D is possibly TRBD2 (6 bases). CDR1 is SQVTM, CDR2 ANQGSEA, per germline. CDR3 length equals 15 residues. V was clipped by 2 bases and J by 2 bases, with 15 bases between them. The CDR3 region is CSVERTTLEQETQYF. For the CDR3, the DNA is TGCAGCGTTGAAAGGACTACCCTCGAGCAAGAGACCCAGTACTTC.

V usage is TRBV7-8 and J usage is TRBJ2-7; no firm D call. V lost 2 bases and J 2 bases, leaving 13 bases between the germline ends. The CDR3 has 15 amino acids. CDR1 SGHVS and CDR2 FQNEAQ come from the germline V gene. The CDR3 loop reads CASSLLAGDPYEQYV. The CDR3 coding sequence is TGTGCCAGCAGCTTATTGGCAGGCGATCCCTACGAGCAGTACGTC.

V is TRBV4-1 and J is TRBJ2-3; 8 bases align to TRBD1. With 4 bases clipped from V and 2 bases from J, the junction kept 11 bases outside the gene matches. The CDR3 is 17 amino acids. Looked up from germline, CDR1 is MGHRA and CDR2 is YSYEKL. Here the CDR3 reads CASSPTGTGHSTDTQYF. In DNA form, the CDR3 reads TGCGCCAGCAGCCCAACCGGGACAGGACATTCCACAGATACGCAGTATTTT.

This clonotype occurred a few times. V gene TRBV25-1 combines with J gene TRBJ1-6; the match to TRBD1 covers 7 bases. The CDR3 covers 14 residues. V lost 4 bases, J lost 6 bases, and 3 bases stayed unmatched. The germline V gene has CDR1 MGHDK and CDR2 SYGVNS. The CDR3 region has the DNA TGTGCCAGCAGTGGACAGGGTTTTAATTCACCCCTCCACTTT. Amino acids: CASSGQGFNSPLHF.

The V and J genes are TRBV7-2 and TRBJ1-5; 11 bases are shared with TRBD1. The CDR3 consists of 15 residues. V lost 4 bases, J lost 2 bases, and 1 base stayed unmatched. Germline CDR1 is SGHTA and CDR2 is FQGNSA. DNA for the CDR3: TGTGCCAGCAGCTGGGGACAGGGGGGCAATCAGCCCCAGCATTTT. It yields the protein CASSWGQGGNQPQHF.

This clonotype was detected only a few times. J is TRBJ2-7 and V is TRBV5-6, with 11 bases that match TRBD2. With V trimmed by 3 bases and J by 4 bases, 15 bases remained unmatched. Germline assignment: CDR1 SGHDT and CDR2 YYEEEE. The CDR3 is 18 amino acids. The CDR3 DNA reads TGTGCCAGCAGCTCCAGGGGCGTGACTAGCGGGGATATGTACGAGCAGTACGTC. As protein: CASSSRGVTSGDMYEQYV.

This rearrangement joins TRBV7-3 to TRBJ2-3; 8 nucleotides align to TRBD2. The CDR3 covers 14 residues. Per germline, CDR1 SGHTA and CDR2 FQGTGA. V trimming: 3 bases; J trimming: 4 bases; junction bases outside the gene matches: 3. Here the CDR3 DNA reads TGTGCCAGCAGCTTGCCCGGGGGGGCAGATACGCAGTATTTT. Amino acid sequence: CASSLPGGADTQYF.

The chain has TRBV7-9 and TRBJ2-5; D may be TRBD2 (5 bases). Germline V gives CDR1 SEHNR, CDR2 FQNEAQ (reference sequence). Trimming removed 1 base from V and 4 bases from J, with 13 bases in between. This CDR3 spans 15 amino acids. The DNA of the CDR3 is TGTGCCAGCAGCTTAGTCGGGGATCTATTAGAGACCCAGTACTTC. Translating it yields CASSLVGDLLETQYF. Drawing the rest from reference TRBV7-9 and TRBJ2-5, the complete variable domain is DTGVSQNPRHKITKRGQNVTFRCDPISEHNRLYWYRQTLGQGPEFLTYFQNEAQLEKSRLLSDRFSAERPKGSFSTLEIQRTEQGDSAMYLCASSLVGDLLETQYFGPGTRLLVL.

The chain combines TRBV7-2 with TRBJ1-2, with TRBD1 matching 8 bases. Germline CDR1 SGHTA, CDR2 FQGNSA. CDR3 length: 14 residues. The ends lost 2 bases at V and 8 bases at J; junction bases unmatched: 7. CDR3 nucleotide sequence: TGTGCCAGCAGCTTATTCCAGGGGGCGGAGGGCTACACCTTC. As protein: CASSLFQGAEGYTF.

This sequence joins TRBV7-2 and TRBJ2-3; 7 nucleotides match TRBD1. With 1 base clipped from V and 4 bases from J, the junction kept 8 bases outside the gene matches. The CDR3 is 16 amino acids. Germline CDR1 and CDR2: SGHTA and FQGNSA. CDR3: CASSLVPRGGADTQYF. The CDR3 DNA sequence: TGTGCCAGCAGCTTAGTCCCCAGAGGGGGCGCAGATACGCAGTATTTT. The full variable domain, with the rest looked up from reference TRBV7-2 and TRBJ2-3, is GAGVSQSPSNKVTEKGKDVELRCDPISGHTALYWYRQSLGQGLEFLIYFQGNSAPDKSGLPSDRFSAERTGGSVSTLTIQRTQQEDSAVYLCASSLVPRGGADTQYFGPGTRLTVL.

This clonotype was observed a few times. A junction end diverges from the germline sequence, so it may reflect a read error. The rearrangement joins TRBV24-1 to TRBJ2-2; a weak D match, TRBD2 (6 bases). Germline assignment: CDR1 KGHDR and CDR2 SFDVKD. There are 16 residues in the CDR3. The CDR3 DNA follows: TGTGCCACCAGTGACCCTTACGCGGGGAACGCCGGGGAGCTGTTTTTT. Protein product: CATSDPYAGNAGELFF.

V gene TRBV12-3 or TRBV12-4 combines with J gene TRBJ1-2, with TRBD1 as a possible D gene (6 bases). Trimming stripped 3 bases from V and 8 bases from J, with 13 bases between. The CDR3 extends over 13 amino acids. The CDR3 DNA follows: TGTGCCAGCAGTTTTGGGGGGCGTAGCGGCTACACCTTC. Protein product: CASSFGGRSGYTF.

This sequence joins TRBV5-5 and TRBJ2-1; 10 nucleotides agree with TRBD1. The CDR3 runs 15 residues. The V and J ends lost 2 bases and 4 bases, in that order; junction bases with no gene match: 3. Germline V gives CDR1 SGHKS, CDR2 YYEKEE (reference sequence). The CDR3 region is CASSFGQGVYNEQFF. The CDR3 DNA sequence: TGTGCCAGCAGCTTCGGACAGGGGGTATACAATGAGCAGTTCTTC. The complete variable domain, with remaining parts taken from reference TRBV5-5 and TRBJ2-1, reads DAGVTQSPTHLIKTRGQQVTLRCSPISGHKSVSWYQQVLGQGPQFIFQYYEKEERGRGNFPDRFSARQFPNYSSELNVNALLLGDSALYLCASSFGQGVYNEQFFGPGTRLTVL.

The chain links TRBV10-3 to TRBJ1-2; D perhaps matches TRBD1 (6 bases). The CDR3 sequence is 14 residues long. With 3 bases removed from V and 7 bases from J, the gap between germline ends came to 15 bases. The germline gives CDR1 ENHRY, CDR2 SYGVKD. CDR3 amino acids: CAISDSLVGAGYTF. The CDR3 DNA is TGTGCCATCAGTGATTCCCTGGTGGGGGCTGGCTACACCTTC.